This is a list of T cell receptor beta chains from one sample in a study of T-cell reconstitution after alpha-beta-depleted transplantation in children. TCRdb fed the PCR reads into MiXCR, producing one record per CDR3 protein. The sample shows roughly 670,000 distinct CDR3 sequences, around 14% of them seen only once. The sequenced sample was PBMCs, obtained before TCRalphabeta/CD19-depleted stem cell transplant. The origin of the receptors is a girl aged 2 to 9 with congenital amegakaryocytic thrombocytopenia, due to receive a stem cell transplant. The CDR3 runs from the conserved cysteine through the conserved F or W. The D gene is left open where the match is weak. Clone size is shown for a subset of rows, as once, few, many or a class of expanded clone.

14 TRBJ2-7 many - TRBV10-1 TGCGCCAGCAGTAACCGGGACAAGTCCTACGAGCAGTACTTC CASSNRDKSYEQYF
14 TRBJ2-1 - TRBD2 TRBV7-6 TGTGCCAGCAGCCTCCGGGGCGGGAGGGATGAGCAGTTCTTC CASSLRGGRDEQFF
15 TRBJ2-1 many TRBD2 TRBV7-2 TGTGCCAGCAGTCCCCTGACTAGCGGGACGAATGAGCAGTTCTTC CASSPLTSGTNEQFF
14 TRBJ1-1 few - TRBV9 TGTGCCAGCAGCGGACAAGACTTGAACACTGAAGCTTTCTTT CASSGQDLNTEAFF
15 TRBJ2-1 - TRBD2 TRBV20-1 TGCAGTGCCCCGATAGCGGGAGGGCCCAACAATGAGCAGTTCTTC CSAPIAGGPNNEQFF
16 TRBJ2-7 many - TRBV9 TGTGCCAGCAGCCCCAGTTCAAGAACGGGCTCCTACGAGCAGTACTTC CASSPSSRTGSYEQYF
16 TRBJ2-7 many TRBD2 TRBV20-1 TGCAGTGCTAGAGATGGGGCTAGCGGGAGGCGCTACGAGCAGTACTTC CSARDGASGRRYEQYF
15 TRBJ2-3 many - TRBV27 TGTGCCAGCGGCTTGGCGGGAAAGGAGGCAGATACGCAGTATTTT CASGLAGKEADTQYF
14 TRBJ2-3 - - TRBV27 TGTGCCAGCAGTCCGGGGTTAGGCCGGAATACGCAGTATTTT CASSPGLGRNTQYF
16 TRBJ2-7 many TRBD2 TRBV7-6 TGTGCCAGCAGCGCATCCAAGAAAGCGGGAATCTACGAGCAGTACTTC CASSASKKAGIYEQYF
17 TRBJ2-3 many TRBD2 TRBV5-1 TGCGCCAGCAGCTTGGAGGTCGGGAGGTCGACCCAAGATACGCAGTATTTT CASSLEVGRSTQDTQYF
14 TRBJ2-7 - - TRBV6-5 TGTGCCAGCAGTTACGAGGCTGGACCCTACGAGCAGTACTTC CASSYEAGPYEQYF
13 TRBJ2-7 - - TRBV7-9 TGTGCCAGCAGCGATGGGACGTTCCACGAGCAGTACTTC CASSDGTFHEQYF
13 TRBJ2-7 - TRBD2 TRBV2 TGTGCCAGCAGTGATAGCGGGGGCTACGAGCAGTACTTC CASSDSGGYEQYF
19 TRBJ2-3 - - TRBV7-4 TGTGCCAGCAGCCTAGGGGTAGCAGACGTTGTGGGCGGAGCAGATACGCAGTATTTT CASSLGVADVVGGADTQYF
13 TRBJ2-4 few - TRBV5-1 TGCGCCAGCAGAGAACAGGGCAAAAACATTCAGTACTTC CASREQGKNIQYF
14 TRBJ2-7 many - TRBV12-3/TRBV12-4 TGTGCCAGCAGTTTAGAGTGGGCATCCACCGAGCAGTACTTC CASSLEWASTEQYF
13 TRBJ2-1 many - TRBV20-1 TGCAGTGTGAAAGCGAGGGGGGAAAATGAGCAGTTCTTC CSVKARGENEQFF
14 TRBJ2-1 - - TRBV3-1 TGTGCCAGCAGCCAAGTGACTTGGACCAAAGAGCAGTTCTTC CASSQVTWTKEQFF
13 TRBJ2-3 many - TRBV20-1 TGCAGTGGGCGGGATCCTAGCACAGATACGCAGTATTTT CSGRDPSTDTQYF
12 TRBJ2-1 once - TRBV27 TGTGCCAGCGGGGCCCGCGTCAATGAGCAGTTCTTC CASGARVNEQFF
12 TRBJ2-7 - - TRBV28 TGTGCCAGTGCGGGTCAAACCTACGAGCAGTACTTC CASAGQTYEQYF
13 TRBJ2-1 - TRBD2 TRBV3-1 TGTGCCAGCCGACAGCGGGGAGAAGGTGAGCAGTTCTTC CASRQRGEGEQFF
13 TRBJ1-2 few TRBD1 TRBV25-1 TGTGCCAGCAGTGTGACAGGGGGGTATGGCTACACCTTC CASSVTGGYGYTF
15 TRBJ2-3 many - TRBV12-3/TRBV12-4 TGTGCCAGCAGTTTCGGGGGAGCCGCTTCAGATACGCAGTATTTT CASSFGGAASDTQYF
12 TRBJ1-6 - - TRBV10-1 TGCGCCAGCAGTGACGGGTCTTCACCCCTCCACTTT CASSDGSSPLHF
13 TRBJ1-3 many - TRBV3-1 TGTGCCAGTCAGCAGGGCTCAGGAAACACCATATATTTT CASQQGSGNTIYF
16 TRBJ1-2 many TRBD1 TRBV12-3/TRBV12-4 TGTGCCAGCACTCCTTTCCCCGGGACAGCCTACTATGGCTACACCTTC CASTPFPGTAYYGYTF
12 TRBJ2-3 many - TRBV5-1 TGCGCCAGCAGCCCCGACACAGATACGCAGTATTTT CASSPDTDTQYF
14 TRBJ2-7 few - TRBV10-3 TGTGCCATCAGTGGGGACGGCCCCTCCTACGAGCAGTACTTC CAISGDGPSYEQYF
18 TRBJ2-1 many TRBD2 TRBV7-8 TGTGCCAGCAGCTCCCCTTTCGCCTCTAGCGGGAGAGGGAATGAGCAGTTCTTC CASSSPFASSGRGNEQFF
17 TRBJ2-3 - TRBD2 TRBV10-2 TGCGCCTGCCTATCAGCGGGGAGGAAAGCGGGCCCAGATACGCAGTATTTT CACLSAGRKAGPDTQYF
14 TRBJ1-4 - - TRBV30 TGTGCCTGGAGTACCCCGCTCGGAGCCGAAAAACTGTTTTTT CAWSTPLGAEKLFF
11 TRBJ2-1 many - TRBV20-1 TGCAGTGCTAGGAAATACAATGAGCAGTTCTTC CSARKYNEQFF
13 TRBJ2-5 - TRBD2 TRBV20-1 TGCAGTGCTAGGACTAGCGGACAAGAGACCCGGTACTTC CSARTSGQETRYF
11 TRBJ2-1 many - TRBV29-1 TGCAGCGTCCCCTCTCTAAATGAGCAGTTCTTC CSVPSLNEQFF
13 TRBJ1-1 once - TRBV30 TGTGCCTGGAGTTTCAGTGGGAACACTGAAGCTTTCTTT CAWSFSGNTEAFF
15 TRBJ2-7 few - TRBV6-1 TGTGCCAGCGACCTCCGAGGACATGGGGACTACGAGCAGTACTTC CASDLRGHGDYEQYF
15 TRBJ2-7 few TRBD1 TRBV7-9 TGTGCCAGCAGCACACACCGGGACAGGGTCCACGAGCAGTACTTC CASSTHRDRVHEQYF
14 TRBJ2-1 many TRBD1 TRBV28 TGTGCCAGCAGTTTAGACAGGGTCTACAATGAGCAGTTCTTC CASSLDRVYNEQFF
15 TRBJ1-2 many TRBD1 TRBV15 TGTGCCACCAGCAGGGAGACAGGGAGTCTCCTTGGCTACACCTTC CATSRETGSLLGYTF
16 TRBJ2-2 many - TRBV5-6 TGTGCCAGCAGCCTCCCAGGGGGAGGGGACACCGGGGAGCTGTTTTTT CASSLPGGGDTGELFF
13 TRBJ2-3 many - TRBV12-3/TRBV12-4 TGTGCCAGCAGACCCGAGGGTTTAGATACGCAGTATTTT CASRPEGLDTQYF
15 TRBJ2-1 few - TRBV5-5 TGTGCCAGCAGCGGAGGGAGCGGTGGCTACAATGAGCAGTTCTTC CASSGGSGGYNEQFF
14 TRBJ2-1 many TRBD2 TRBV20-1 TGCAGTGCTCCCACTAGCGGGAGTACCCATGAGCAGTTCTTC CSAPTSGSTHEQFF
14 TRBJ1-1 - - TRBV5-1 TGCGCCAGCAGCTCCCGGGACACGCTTTATGGGGCTTTCTTT CASSSRDTLYGAFF
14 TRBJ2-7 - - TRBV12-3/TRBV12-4 TGTGCCAGCAGTTTTAGCAGTAGCTCCTACGAGCAGTACTTC CASSFSSSSYEQYF
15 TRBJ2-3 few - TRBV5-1 TGCGCCAGCAGCTTGGCCTTGGGACTGACAGATACGCAGTATTTT CASSLALGLTDTQYF
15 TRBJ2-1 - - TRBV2 TGTGCCAGCACCGCAGGCGCGGAGGGTTTTGATGAGCAGTTCTTC CASTAGAEGFDEQFF